This TCR beta chain was documented in a study of cytomegalovirus exposure and HLA in healthy donors. This CDR3 has 16 residues. Germline lookup yields CDR1 SEHNR and CDR2 FQNEAQ (reference sequence). V lost 1 base, J lost 4 bases, and 14 bases lay in between. Primers: 60 Vbeta forward and 13 Jbeta reverse. Assay used: immunoSEQ multiplex PCR; TCRdb lists only in-frame clones, some missing. Found here are some 120,000 clones, over 60% of them singletons; the top ten hold roughly 4.3%. The chain recombines TRBV7-9 with TRBJ1-5; D is undetermined. Material for sequencing was PBMCs. This receptor was taken from a man in his thirties or forties in good health and CMV-seropositive. The CDR3 region is CASSLEGGKANQPQHF. DNA for the CDR3: TGTGCCAGCAGCTTAGAAGGAGGGAAGGCGAATCAGCCCCAGCATTTT.